Each of the 5 T cell receptor beta chains below was sequenced from the same sample in a study of blood T cell repertoires in COVID-19. Assay: immunoSEQ multiplex PCR; the TCRdb copy retains only in-frame clones and omits some. The sample has 110,000 to 150,000 clones, 87% seen once. Sequencing was carried out using PBMCs or T cells enriched from blood (not recorded which). These receptors came from a man aged 60 to 75 who had recovered from COVID-19.

The V and J genes are TRBV7-6 and TRBJ2-7; a possible D gene is TRBD2 (6 bases). CDR3 length: 15 residues. V was trimmed by 2 bases and J by 6 bases, leaving 17 bases between them. Germline loops: CDR1 SGHVS, CDR2 FNYEAQ. As DNA, the CDR3 is TGTGCCAGCAGCTTAAGACCGCCCGGGGGAGGCGAGCAGTACTTC. It specifies CASSLRPPGGGEQYF.

The genes are TRBV5-6 and TRBJ2-7, with D possibly matching TRBD1 (5 bases). V lost 1 base and J lost 3, with 8 bases in between. Germline assignment: CDR1 SGHDT and CDR2 YYEEEE. The CDR3 spans 13 residues. CDR3 DNA: TGTGCCAGCAGCTTGAGGGGTGGCTACGAGCAGTACTTC. Its translation is CASSLRGGYEQYF. The full variable domain, with the rest looked up from reference TRBV5-6 and TRBJ2-7, is DAGVTQSPTHLIKTRGQQVTLRCSPKSGHDTVSWYQQALGQGPQFIFQYYEEEERQRGNFPDRFSGHQFPNYSSELNVNALLLGDSALYLCASSLRGGYEQYFGPGTRLTVT.

This clone was counted once. This rearrangement joins TRBV11-3 to TRBJ2-7; TRBD1 aligns across 12 bases. V was pared by 8 bases and J by 7 bases, with 6 bases of the junction left unmatched. Germline CDR1 SGHNT, CDR2 YENEEA. The CDR3 runs 13 residues. This CDR3 reads CASAGQGADEQYF. The CDR3 region has the DNA TGTGCCAGCGCGGGACAGGGGGCCGATGAGCAGTACTTC.

The chain recombines TRBV3-1 (or the pseudogene TRBV3-2) with TRBJ2-1; possibly TRBD2 for D (7 bases). The V gene lost 3 bases and the J gene lost 15 bases, with 18 bases spanning the gap. Germline V gene data show CDR1 as LGHDT and CDR2 as YNNKEL (reference sequence). The CDR3 covers 13 residues. The CDR3 is CASSQGRKGGGFF. The CDR3 DNA reads TGTGCCAGCAGCCAGGGTCGTAAAGGGGGGGGGTTCTTC.

J is TRBJ2-1 and V is TRBV27; a possible D gene is TRBD1 (6 bases). The V end lost 8 bases, the J end lost 0 bases, and 14 bases lay between the germline ends. This CDR3 has 15 residues. Germline V gives CDR1 MNHEY, CDR2 SMNVEV (reference sequence). The CDR3 reads CASGLDSRSYNEQFF. The CDR3 DNA reads TGTGCCAGCGGATTGGACAGCCGCTCCTACAATGAGCAGTTCTTC.